The entry that follows covers one T cell receptor beta chain sequence. What this receptor recognizes is not known. The input lacks base qualities; no much larger clone sits a single base away. The cohort comprised hundreds of healthy bone marrow donors. All cohort members were sampled while nominally healthy, although unrecorded immune exposures were likely present. The donor was CMV seronegative and belonged to the group of 352 seronegative cohort members. Every donor gave a peripheral blood sample, and the peripheral blood mononuclear cells from that sample were used for TCR beta sequencing. Genomic DNA extraction from the blood cell samples was performed with the Qiagen DNeasy Blood Extraction Kit. For CDR1 and CDR2, the germline V gene lists SGDLS and YYNGEE. The CDR3 goes from the cysteine to the phenylalanine over 15 residues. CDR3 DNA is the only sequence kept; it has 45 bases, read in frame from the first base. From V the trimming removes 2 bases and from J it removes 7 bases, while the gene matches leave 6 bases of the junction unaccounted for.

This sample stems from a study of cytomegalovirus exposure and HLA in healthy donors (dated by TCRdb to about 2017). Study-wide context: According to an earlier analysis of 587 of the donors, 150 million to 200 million T cells yielded some 120 million unique TCR beta sequences and 276 Gb of sequence data. HLA typing included class I and class II loci at four-digit resolution. In an earlier analysis of roughly 540 of the donors, high-throughput TCR beta sequencing was used to judge whether each TCR beta V gene segment behaved as functional or pseudogenic. Rather than using new phenotypic data, the later analysis identified candidate immune exposures from TCR beta sequences and from how often those sequences occurred across donors. A later analysis re-analyzed previously published TCR beta repertoires from approximately 700 donors and added high-resolution HLA genotyping to study TCR occurrence patterns. Using immunosequencing, the study profiled T cell repertoires from some 670 subjects and related those repertoires to cytomegalovirus serostatus. A separate validation cohort of over a hundred different subjects was used in addition to the approximately 640-subject first cohort. Every discovery cohort repertoire had been produced on one sequencing platform. Typing coverage differed by locus: A, B, C, DRB1 and DQB1 were typed in about 629-640 donors, DQA1 in approximately 520, DPA1 in 606, and DPB1 in approximately 450. Among the approximately 400 genotyped donors, more than 70% belonged to the genetic ancestry cluster associated with self-reported Caucasian donors. Roughly 5 DR-DQ haplotypes were treated as single units for association and clustering because of strong linkage in the cohort. Among 398 genotyped donors of the cohort, an average of approximately 220,000 unique TCR beta nucleotide sequences was sequenced per donor, of which 15% to 20% were non-productive. The study combined high-throughput TCR immunosequencing, statistical association of individual TCRs with disease status, and machine learning to predict cytomegalovirus infection status. In a later genetic analysis, genome-wide SNP genotypes for about 65% of the 666 donors were used, and that subset was treated as a discovery cohort. The study was designed to test whether signatures of past pathogen exposure could be identified by cataloging public T cell receptors. Donor age, sex, ethnicity and CMV serostatus were collected together with the repertoire data. An early release that covered more than 550 HLA-typed donors contained about 300 gigabases of sequencing data and 75 million to 100 million unique TCR sequences. Overall study results and their limits: Most TCR sequences were observed very rarely across donors, whereas some public TCRs were present in many individuals. The authors suggested that the approach could potentially be extended to other disease states and immunological phenotypes. Some IMGT-functional V segments, including TRBV6-2 and TRBV6-3, could not be told apart with the 87-base-pair reads, so those segments were excluded. At a false discovery rate of 0.05, a later analysis linked 15,000 to 20,000 TCR beta sequences to specific HLA alleles. In a later genetic analysis, fewer N-insertions in productive TCRs were reported among donors in an Asian-associated ancestry cluster than the roughly 700-donor mean. In a later analysis, HLA-associated TCR beta chains were found to be more clonally expanded and to have lower generation probabilities than equally common non-associated chains. According to a later analysis, most CMV-associated TCR beta chains appeared to be HLA-restricted, and the HLA associations seemed to be driven largely by CMV exposure. Three of the identified cytomegalovirus-associated TCR beta chains were confirmed in vitro to be specific for cytomegalovirus antigens. Because HLA typing was missing for some donors at each locus, association tests included only the typed subset. A cluster of highly shared sequence variants was judged likely to represent a technical artifact of the sequencing pipeline. For the cohort, immune exposure information was limited to CMV serostatus. A further reported finding was that TCR beta sequences accurately predicted the HLA-A and HLA-B alleles for most subjects in the first cohort. Strong co-occurrence of HLA alleles, especially DR and DQ, made assigning TCR associations to individual alleles difficult. In both the original and validation cohorts, the classifier was reported to diagnose cytomegalovirus status with high specificity and sensitivity. Broadly in line with IMGT annotations, most TCR beta V segments showed up in productive rearrangements about 87% or about 30% of the time in an earlier analysis of around 600 of the donors. In a later genetic analysis, a missense DCLRE1C variant was associated with V-gene and J-gene trimming of TCR beta chains, and the association was replicated in an independent cohort. According to a later analysis, parvovirus B19, influenza, CMV and Epstein-Barr virus appeared linked to several top co-occurrence clusters. Linkage disequilibrium might explain the correlated functional status among segregating V segments, but an unknown experimental factor could not be ruled out. In a later analysis, TCR association rates were found to vary across HLA loci, with the most associated TCRs seen for DRB1 alleles and the fewest for HLA-C alleles. Only TCR beta chains were sequenced in this cohort, and the absence of alpha or paired-chain data limited detectable features. Because counts were too low, approximately 18 rarely observed V segments, including chromosome 9 orphons, were excluded from the earlier analysis of several hundred of the donors. In the study, approximately 160 TCR beta chains were listed as associated with cytomegalovirus. Roughly uniform sequencing depth across donors was assumed in presence/absence analyses, although this assumption may not hold.

Receptors were amplified or captured by the immunoSEQ multiplex PCR assay. For the multiplex PCR, a mixture combining 60 forward primers for TCR Vbeta segments and 13 reverse primers for TCR Jbeta segments was used. The CDR3 region of rearranged TCR beta genes was amplified from genomic DNA with a multiplex PCR assay. The Illumina HiSeq System was used to sequence the amplified TCR beta libraries as 87-base-pair reads. The original methods were these. A later analysis tallied 80 million to 95 million unique TCR beta chains across the 700 or so repertoires, and about 12 million of those chains were shared by two or more donors. Raw reads were error-corrected and collapsed into unique sequences with a nearest-neighbor algorithm that merged closely related sequences to remove PCR and sequencing errors. To assign V, D and J gene segments, CDR3 sequences were aligned to IMGT reference sequences. For a sequence to be retained, a match of at least six nucleotides to both a V gene segment and a J gene segment was required. A rearrangement counted as productive if the CDR3 had no stop codons and remained in frame with V and J, and every other rearrangement counted as non-productive. CDR3 was defined by IMGT convention, running from the second conserved V-encoded cysteine to the conserved J-encoded phenylalanine. The earlier analysis of fewer than 750 of the donors excluded sequences that lacked an unambiguous match to a single V gene segment. In an earlier analysis of almost 600 of the donors, a V segment was called functional when productive rearrangements were above 56.7%, and segregating when the standard deviation between donors exceeded 5%. To diagnose cytomegalovirus status from the catalog of TCR beta chain sequences, a statistical classification framework was built. A later analysis assigned V and J genes by comparing TCR nucleotide sequences with IMGT/GENE-DB human TR gene sequences. The TCRdist pipeline was used in a later analysis to assign CDR3 sequences and most-parsimonious VDJ recombination scenarios. In a later analysis, every TCR beta chain was defined by the combination of its CDR3 amino acid sequence and its V-gene family, and reads without a unique V-gene family were dropped. A later analysis removed 550 to 700 highly shared, low-generation-probability nucleotide sequences to deal with suspected cross-contamination and a sequencing artifact. A later analysis calculated a clonal expansion index for each public chain from normalized within-repertoire ranks of inferred template counts. In a later analysis, generation probabilities were computed using a VDJ recombination model fitted to out-of-frame rearrangements, and the results were checked against IGoR. A later analysis scored TCR-TCR, TCR-HLA and TCR-CMV co-occurrence with hypergeometric tests, applying a repertoire-size bias correction to TCR pairs. False discovery rates were estimated in a later analysis by permuting HLA or CMV assignments 20 times. In a later analysis, co-occurring TCRs were grouped with DBSCAN, and TCRdist sequence similarity was added when clustering was performed within HLA-allele-positive subsets. Co-occurrence clustering excluded repertoires with fewer than 30,000 or more than 120,000 public chains, plus five with anomalous nucleotide sharing. TCRdb re-hosts the immuneACCESS table, in-frame sequences only. Its copies lack some clones; in the studies checked, an unresolved V gene accounts for under half of them, and the cause for the rest is not known. V, J and clone size were drawn from that table, and D and trimming were deduced from the DNA. Across this sample there are about 160,000 clones, with around 74% seen only once. 1.3% to 1.5% of the sample lies in the top ten.

The receptor was derived from a man in his late teens or twenties in good health and CMV-seronegative. Sequencing was done on a sample of PBMCs. The rearrangement combines TRBV9 with TRBJ2-5; 12 nucleotides in the junction match TRBD1. The CDR3 protein: CASSVGTGGSGTQYF. DNA sequence: TGTGCCAGCAGCGTGGGGACAGGGGGCTCTGGGACCCAGTACTTC.